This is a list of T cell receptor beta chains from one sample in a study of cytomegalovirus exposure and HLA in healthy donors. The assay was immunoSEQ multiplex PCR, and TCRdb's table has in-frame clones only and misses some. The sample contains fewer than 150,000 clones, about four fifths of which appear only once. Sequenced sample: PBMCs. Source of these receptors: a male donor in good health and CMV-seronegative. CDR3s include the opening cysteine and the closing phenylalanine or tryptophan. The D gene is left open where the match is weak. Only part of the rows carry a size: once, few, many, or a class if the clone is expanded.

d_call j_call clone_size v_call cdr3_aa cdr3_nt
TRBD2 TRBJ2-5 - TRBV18 CASSPTAGTSGETQYF TGTGCCAGCTCACCCACGGCAGGGACTAGCGGGGAGACCCAGTACTTC
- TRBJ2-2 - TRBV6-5 CASSPVLGSTGELFF TGTGCCAGCAGCCCGGTTTTGGGGAGCACCGGGGAGCTGTTTTTT
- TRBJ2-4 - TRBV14 CASSQDLRGGKNIQYF TGTGCCAGCAGCCAAGATCTGCGAGGGGGCAAAAACATTCAGTACTTC
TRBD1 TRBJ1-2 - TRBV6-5 CASSLDRDYGYTF TGTGCCAGCAGCCTTGACAGGGACTATGGCTACACCTTC
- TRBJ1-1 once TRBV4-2 CASSQEGQGGTEAFF TGTGCCAGCAGCCAAGAAGGCCAGGGAGGGACTGAAGCTTTCTTT
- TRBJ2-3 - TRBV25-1 CASSDYADTQYF TGTGCCAGCAGTGACTACGCAGATACGCAGTATTTT
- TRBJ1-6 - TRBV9 CASSVDPVSSNSPLHF TGTGCCAGCAGCGTAGACCCGGTTTCGAGCAATTCACCCCTCCACTTT
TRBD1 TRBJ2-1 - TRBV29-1 CSVVGWTGGSEQFF TGCAGCGTTGTTGGTTGGACAGGGGGCAGTGAGCAGTTCTTC
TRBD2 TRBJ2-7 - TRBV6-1 CASSGLAGSHEQYF TGTGCCAGCAGCGGACTAGCGGGAAGCCACGAGCAGTACTTC
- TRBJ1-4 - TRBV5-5 CASSLLREASEKLFF TGTGCCAGCAGCTTGTTAAGGGAGGCCAGCGAAAAACTGTTTTTT
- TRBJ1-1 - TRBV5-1 CASSLASGRSTEAFF TGCGCCAGCAGCTTGGCCTCGGGTCGAAGCACTGAAGCTTTCTTT
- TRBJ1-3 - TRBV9 CASSDRPSGNTIYF TGTGCCAGCAGCGACAGGCCCTCTGGAAACACCATATATTTT
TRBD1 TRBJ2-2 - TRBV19 CASSKGQGAVGDTGELFF TGTGCCAGTAGTAAGGGACAGGGGGCGGTCGGGGACACCGGGGAGCTGTTTTTT
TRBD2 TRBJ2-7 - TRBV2 CATHRVAGVFDEQYF TGTGCCACCCACCGAGTAGCGGGAGTCTTCGACGAGCAGTACTTC
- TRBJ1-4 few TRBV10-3 CAISEARPSQEKLFF TGTGCCATCAGTGAGGCCCGTCCCTCCCAGGAAAAACTGTTTTTT
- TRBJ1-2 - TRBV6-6 CASSSRQDSYGYTF TGTGCCAGCAGTTCCCGACAGGACTCCTATGGCTACACCTTC
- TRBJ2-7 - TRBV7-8 CASSLILNFGGRSYEQYF TGTGCCAGCAGCTTAATTCTCAATTTTGGGGGCAGGTCCTACGAGCAGTACTTC
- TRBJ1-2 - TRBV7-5 CARRRAGPYYGYTF TGTGCCAGAAGGCGGGCAGGACCGTACTATGGCTACACCTTC
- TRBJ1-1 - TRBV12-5 CASGPPVGHLDDTEAFF TGTGCTAGTGGTCCCCCCGTGGGACATCTAGATGACACTGAAGCTTTCTTT
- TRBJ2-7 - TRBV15 CATSTSSVYEQYF TGTGCCACCAGCACCTCTAGCGTCTACGAGCAGTACTTC
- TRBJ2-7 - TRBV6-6 CAGSITGTQPYEQYF TGTGCCGGCTCAATCACCGGGACACAACCCTACGAGCAGTACTTC
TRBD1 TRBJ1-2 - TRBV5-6 CASSLEGVWTGRQYGYTF TGTGCCAGCAGCTTGGAGGGAGTCTGGACAGGGAGACAGTATGGCTACACCTTC
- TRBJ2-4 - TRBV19 CASSRTENIQYF TGTGCCAGTAGTCGGACAGAAAACATTCAGTACTTC
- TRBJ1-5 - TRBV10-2 CASSGQINQPQHF TGCGCCAGCAGTGGGCAGATCAATCAGCCCCAGCATTTT
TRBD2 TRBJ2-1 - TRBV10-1 CASSGVLAGVLNEQFF TGCGCCAGCAGTGGAGTTCTAGCGGGAGTCTTGAATGAGCAGTTCTTC
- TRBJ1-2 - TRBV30 CAYSHRSGENYGYTF TGTGCCTACTCGCACCGATCTGGTGAGAACTATGGCTACACCTTC
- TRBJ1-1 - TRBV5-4 CASSQPGFEAFF TGTGCCAGCAGCCAGCCGGGGTTTGAAGCTTTCTTT
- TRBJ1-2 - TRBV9 CASSEGRDYGYTF TGTGCCAGCAGTGAAGGTCGGGACTATGGCTACACCTTC
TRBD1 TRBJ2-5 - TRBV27 CASSLRGLYQETQYF TGTGCCAGCAGTTTAAGGGGGCTGTACCAAGAGACCCAGTACTTC
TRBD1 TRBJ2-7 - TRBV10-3 CAISVLQGAYEQYF TGTGCCATCAGTGTGTTACAGGGGGCCTACGAGCAGTACTTC
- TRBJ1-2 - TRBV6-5 CASSPLGGSYGYTF TGTGCCAGCAGCCCGTTGGGGGGGAGCTATGGCTACACCTTC
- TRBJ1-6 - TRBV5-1 CASSLEVGSPLHF TGCGCCAGTAGCTTAGAGGTGGGTTCACCCCTCCACTTT
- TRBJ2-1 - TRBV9 CASSVGRLASYNEQFF TGTGCCAGCAGCGTAGGCCGACTTGCCTCCTACAATGAGCAGTTCTTC
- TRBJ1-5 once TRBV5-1 CASSLEGGPDRQPQHF TGCGCCAGCAGCTTAGAAGGGGGACCCGATAGGCAGCCCCAGCATTTT
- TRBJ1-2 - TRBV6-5 CASSYAASNYGYTF TGTGCCAGCAGTTACGCGGCCTCTAACTATGGCTACACCTTC